One and the same sample provided the 3 T cell receptor beta chains below, sequenced in a study of control samples from healthy donors and cancer patients. Produced via immunoSEQ multiplex PCR; TCRdb's table is partial and in-frame only. The table lists tens of thousands of clones, around 80% of them singletons. Material: blood. Source of these receptors: a man aged 65-85 years in good health.

CDR3 amino acids: CASSLGAGRGTEAFF. CDR3 coding DNA: TGTGCCAGCAGCTTGGGGGCAGGGAGGGGAACTGAAGCTTTCTTT. This sequence joins TRBV5-6 and TRBJ1-1; tentative D call: TRBD1 (5 bases). The CDR3 has 15 residues. Per germline, CDR1 SGHDT and CDR2 YYEEEE. Between the trimmed V and J ends, which lost 0 bases and 5 bases, there was a span of 14 bases.

V gene TRBV3-1 (or the pseudogene TRBV3-2) combines with J gene TRBJ2-7; D gene uncertain. Germline assignment: CDR1 LGHDT and CDR2 YNNKEL (reference sequence). CDR3 size: 14 residues. V was cut by 1 base and J by 0 bases, with 7 bases left in between. The CDR3 region is CASSQGIISYEQYF. CDR3 nucleotides: TGTGCCAGCAGCCAAGGGATTATCTCCTACGAGCAGTACTTC.

The chain joins TRBV28 to TRBJ1-1; 10 bases fit TRBD1. Losses at the gene ends were 7 bases for V and 1 base for J; bases not matched to a gene: 3. CDR1 is MDHEN and CDR2 is SYDVKM in the germline V gene. The CDR3 extends over 14 amino acids. The CDR3: CASKTGGPNTEAFF. In nucleotides, the CDR3 is TGTGCCAGCAAGACAGGGGGCCCGAACACTGAAGCTTTCTTT.